Sequencing of this T cell receptor beta chain was carried out in a study of spatial heterogeneity in lung cancer. Study-level points and caveats: Counts of ubiquitous and regional expanded TCRs tracked ubiquitous and regional nonsynonymous mutations, respectively. Within tumors, counts of expanded alpha and beta TCRs tracked tumor mutation counts. Alpha and beta chain coverage of tumor T cells was estimated at about 6.6% and 12%, respectively.

TCR cDNA molecules each had a unique molecular identifier. Using its own MiXCR run on the 5' RACE reads, TCRdb lists one record per CDR3 protein. The data hold about 9,800 distinct CDR3 sequences, with approximately 50% observed a single time. Between the trimmed V and J ends, which lost 5 bases and 3 bases, there was a span of 14 bases. Germline lookup yields CDR1 SEHNR and CDR2 FQNEAQ (reference sequence). CDR3 length: 14 amino acids. Time point given: sample taken at primary tumor resection. The donor group consisted of around 77 patients who had untreated, early-stage non-small cell lung cancer. Details on this clonotype: What it binds is not known. This beta chain is a stray sequence in a library constructed for alpha chains; its clone size is not meaningful.

This chain uses TRBV7-9 with TRBJ2-7; D remains unclear. The clonotype was recovered from a female donor with early-stage non-small cell lung cancer. The source was lung tumor tissue, collected at surgery. CDR3 in amino acids: CASSKDGRSYEQYF. Here the CDR3 DNA reads TGTGCCAGCAGCAAGGACGGACGAAGCTACGAGCAGTACTTC. Variable domain in full (rest from reference TRBV7-9 and TRBJ2-7): DTGVSQNPRHKITKRGQNVTFRCDPISEHNRLYWYRQTLGQGPEFLTYFQNEAQLEKSRLLSDRFSAERPKGSFSTLEIQRTEQGDSAMYLCASSKDGRSYEQYFGPGTRLTVT.